This TCR beta chain was profiled in a study of T-cell memory formation after mild COVID-19. TCRdb reprocessed the 5' RACE reads with MiXCR, giving one entry per CDR3 protein. This sample carries 580,000 or so distinct CDR3 sequences, roughly 17% of them seen once, and the ten largest clones take approximately 8.1%. Germline lookup yields CDR1 SGHTA and CDR2 FQGTGA. Deletions cut 5 bases from V and 3 bases from J, with 18 bases between. There are 16 residues in the CDR3. This chain joins TRBV7-3 and TRBJ2-3; the D gene is possibly TRBD1 (6 bases). Specimen: PBMCs or a T cell subset sorted from them (not recorded which). The receptor was derived from an adult woman who had mild COVID-19 (a few samples of this study predate the infection). Cell type and time point are not known. The CDR3, as DNA: TGTGCCAGCAGCCGGTGGGGGACACGAAATACAGATACGCAGTATTTT. Encoded protein: CASSRWGTRNTDTQYF.